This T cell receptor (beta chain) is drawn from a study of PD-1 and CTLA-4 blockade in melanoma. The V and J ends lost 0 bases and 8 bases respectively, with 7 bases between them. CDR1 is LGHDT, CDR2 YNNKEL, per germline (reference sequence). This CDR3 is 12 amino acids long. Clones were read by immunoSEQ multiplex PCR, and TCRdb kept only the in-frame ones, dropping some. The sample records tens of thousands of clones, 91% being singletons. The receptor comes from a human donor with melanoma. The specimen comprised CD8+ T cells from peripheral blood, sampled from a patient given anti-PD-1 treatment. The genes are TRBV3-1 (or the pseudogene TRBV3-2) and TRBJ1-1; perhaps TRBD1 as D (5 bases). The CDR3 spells CASSQDWGEAFF. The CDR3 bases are TGTGCCAGCAGCCAAGATTGGGGGGAAGCTTTCTTT.